This is a list of T cell receptor beta chains from one sample in a study of glioma-infiltrating T cells. TCRdb fed the multiplex PCR reads into MiXCR, producing one record per CDR3 protein. Among about 400,000 distinct CDR3 sequences listed, 41% were seen once. Sequenced material: glioma tissue, nonneoplastic brain tissue, or PBMCs (not recorded which). These receptors originate from a human donor with low-grade glioma or glioblastoma, undergoing nonglioma brain surgery, or in good health (not recorded which). CDR3s include the opening cysteine and the closing phenylalanine or tryptophan. The D gene is left open where the match is weak. Clone size is stated in some rows and not others, as once, few, many or a class when expanded.

>TRBV20-1|few|TRBJ1-1|.
CSARDDGAGAEAFF
TGCAGTGCTAGAGATGATGGGGCTGGGGCTGAAGCTTTCTTT
>TRBV6-1|.|TRBJ2-3|.
CASGHRFPTDTQYF
TGTGCCAGCGGCCACAGGTTTCCCACAGATACGCAGTATTTT
>TRBV12-3/TRBV12-4|.|TRBJ1-1|.
CDSSFNSNMNTEAFF
TGTGACAGCAGTTTCAACAGCAACATGAACACTGAAGCTTTCTTT
>TRBV7-9|many|TRBJ1-1|.
CASSLGGRNTEAFF
TGTGCCAGCAGCTTAGGGGGCCGAAACACTGAAGCTTTCTTT
>TRBV4-2|few|TRBJ2-3|TRBD2
CASSPPGGGDGTQYF
TGTGCCAGCAGCCCCCCCGGGGGGGGCGATGGTACGCAGTATTTT
>TRBV6-1|.|TRBJ2-1|TRBD2
CASRGMGGTHNEQFF
TGTGCCAGCCGTGGGATGGGGGGGACCCACAATGAGCAGTTCTTC
>TRBV7-6|few|TRBJ1-2|.
CASSSNVGGYNYGYTF
TGTGCCAGCAGCTCCAACGTGGGGGGATACAACTATGGCTACACCTTC
>TRBV12-3/TRBV12-4|.|TRBJ2-3|TRBD2
CASSFAGETDTQYF
TGTGCCAGCAGTTTTGCGGGAGAAACAGATACGCAGTATTTT
>TRBV6-2/TRBV6-3|many|TRBJ1-1|.
CASSYSISTNTEAFF
TGTGCCAGCAGTTACTCGATCAGTACGAACACTGAAGCTTTCTTT
>TRBV20-1|few|TRBJ2-7|.
CSARDHRVTPYEQYF
TGCAGTGCTAGAGATCACAGGGTTACCCCCTACGAGCAGTACTTC